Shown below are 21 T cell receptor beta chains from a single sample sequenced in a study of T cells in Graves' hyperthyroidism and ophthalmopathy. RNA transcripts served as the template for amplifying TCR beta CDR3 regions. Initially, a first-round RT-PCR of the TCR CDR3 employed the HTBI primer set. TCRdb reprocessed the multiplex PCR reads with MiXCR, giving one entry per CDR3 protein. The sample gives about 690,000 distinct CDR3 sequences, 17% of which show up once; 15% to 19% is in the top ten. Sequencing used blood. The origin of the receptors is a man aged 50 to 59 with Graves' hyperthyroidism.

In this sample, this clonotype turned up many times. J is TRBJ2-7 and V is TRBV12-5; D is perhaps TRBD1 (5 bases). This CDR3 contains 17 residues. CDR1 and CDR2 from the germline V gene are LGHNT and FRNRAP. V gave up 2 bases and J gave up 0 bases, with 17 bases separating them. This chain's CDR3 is CASGLRQNDLNSYEQYF. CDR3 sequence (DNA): TGTGCTAGTGGTTTGAGACAGAACGATCTTAACTCCTACGAGCAGTACTTC.

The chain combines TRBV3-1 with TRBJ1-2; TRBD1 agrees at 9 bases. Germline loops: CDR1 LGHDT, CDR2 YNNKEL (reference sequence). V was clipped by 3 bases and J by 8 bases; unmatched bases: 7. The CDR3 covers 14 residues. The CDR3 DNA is TGTGCCAGCAGCCATGCCGGACAGGGGAGCGGCTACACCTTC. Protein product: CASSHAGQGSGYTF. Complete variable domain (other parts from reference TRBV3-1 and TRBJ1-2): DTAVSQTPKYLVTQMGNDKSIKCEQNLGHDTMYWYKQDSKKFLKIMFSYNNKELIINETVPNRFSPKSPDKAHLNLHINSLELGDSAVYFCASSHAGQGSGYTFGSGTRLTVV.

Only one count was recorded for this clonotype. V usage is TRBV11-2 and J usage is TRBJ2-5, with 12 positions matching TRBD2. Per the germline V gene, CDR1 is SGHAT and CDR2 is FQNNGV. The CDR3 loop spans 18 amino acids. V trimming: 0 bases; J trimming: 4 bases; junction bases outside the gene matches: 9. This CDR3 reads CASSLDLATSGSRETQYF. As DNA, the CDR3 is TGTGCCAGCAGCTTAGATCTGGCGACTAGCGGGAGTAGAGAGACCCAGTACTTC.

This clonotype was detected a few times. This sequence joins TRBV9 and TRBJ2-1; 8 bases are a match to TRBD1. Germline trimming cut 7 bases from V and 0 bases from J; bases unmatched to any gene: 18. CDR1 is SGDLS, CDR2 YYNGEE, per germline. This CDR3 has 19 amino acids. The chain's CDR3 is CASLRPRDRTPYSYNEQFF. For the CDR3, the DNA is TGTGCCAGCCTTAGGCCTCGGGACAGGACCCCTTACTCCTACAATGAGCAGTTCTTC.

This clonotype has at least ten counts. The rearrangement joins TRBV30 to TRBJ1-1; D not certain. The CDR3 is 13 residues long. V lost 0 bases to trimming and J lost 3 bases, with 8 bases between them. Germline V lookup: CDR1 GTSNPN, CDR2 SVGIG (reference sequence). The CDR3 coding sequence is TGTGCCTGGAGTGTAGCGGGCGACACTGAAGCTTTCTTT. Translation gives CAWSVAGDTEAFF. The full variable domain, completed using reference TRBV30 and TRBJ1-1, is SQTIHQWPATLVQPVGSPLSLECTVEGTSNPNLYWYRQAAGRGLQLLFYSVGIGQISSEVPQNLSASRPQDRQFILSSKKLLLSDSGFYLCAWSVAGDTEAFFGQGTRLTVV.

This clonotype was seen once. CDR3 sequence: CASSMGSGSTDTQYF. DNA for the CDR3: TGTGCCAGCAGCATGGGAAGCGGCAGCACAGATACGCAGTATTTT. The rearrangement links TRBV28 to TRBJ2-3; D is perhaps TRBD2 (5 bases). This CDR3 is 15 amino acids long. Trimming removed 6 bases from V and 0 bases from J, with 13 bases in between. CDR1 is MDHEN, CDR2 SYDVKM, per germline.

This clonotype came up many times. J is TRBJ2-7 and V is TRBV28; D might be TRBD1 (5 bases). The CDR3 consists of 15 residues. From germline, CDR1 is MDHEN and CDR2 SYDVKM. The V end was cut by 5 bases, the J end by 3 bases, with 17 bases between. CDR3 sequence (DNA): TGTGCCAGCAGTGACCCGAGAAGGGGATACTACGAGCAGTACTTC. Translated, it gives CASSDPRRGYYEQYF. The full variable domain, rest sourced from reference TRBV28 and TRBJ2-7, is DVKVTQSSRYLVKRTGEKVFLECVQDMDHENMFWYRQDPGLGLRLIYFSYDVKMKEKGDIPEGYSVSREKKERFSLILESASTNQTSMYLCASSDPRRGYYEQYFGPGTRLTVT.

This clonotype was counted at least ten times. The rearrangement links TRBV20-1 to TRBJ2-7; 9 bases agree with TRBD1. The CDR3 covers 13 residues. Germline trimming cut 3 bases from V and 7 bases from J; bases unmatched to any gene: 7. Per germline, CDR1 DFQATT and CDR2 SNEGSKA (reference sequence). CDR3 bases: TGCAGTGCTAGTACGGGACAGGGTTTGGAGCAGTACTTC. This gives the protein CSASTGQGLEQYF.

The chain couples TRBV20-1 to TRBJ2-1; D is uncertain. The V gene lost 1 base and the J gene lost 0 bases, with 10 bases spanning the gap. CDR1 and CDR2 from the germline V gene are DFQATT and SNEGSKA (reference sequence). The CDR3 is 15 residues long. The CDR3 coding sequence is TGCAGTGCTAGAGGCCAGGACGGCTCCTACAATGAGCAGTTCTTC. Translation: CSARGQDGSYNEQFF.

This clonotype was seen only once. CDR3 nucleotides: TGCAGTGCTACGGGGTCAGATACGCAGTATTTT. Protein sequence: CSATGSDTQYF. The J gene is TRBJ2-3, the V gene TRBV20-1, with a weak D call TRBD2 (5 bases). The CDR3 is 11 residues long. V lost 4 bases to trimming and J lost 4 bases, with 6 bases between them. The germline V gene encodes CDR1 DFQATT and CDR2 SNEGSKA (reference sequence).

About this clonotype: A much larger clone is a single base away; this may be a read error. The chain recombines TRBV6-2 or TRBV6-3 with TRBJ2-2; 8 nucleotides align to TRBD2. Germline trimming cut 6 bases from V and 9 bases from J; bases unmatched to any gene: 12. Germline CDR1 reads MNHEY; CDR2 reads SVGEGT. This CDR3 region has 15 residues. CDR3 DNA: TGTGCCAGCAGCAACTGGGGGCGGGAGGCCAGGGAGCTGTTTTTT. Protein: CASSNWGREARELFF.

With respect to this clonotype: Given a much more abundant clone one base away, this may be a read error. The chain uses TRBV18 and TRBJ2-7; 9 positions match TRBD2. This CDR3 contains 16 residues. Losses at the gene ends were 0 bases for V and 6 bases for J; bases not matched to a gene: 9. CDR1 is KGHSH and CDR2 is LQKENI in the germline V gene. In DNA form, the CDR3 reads TGTGCCAGCTCACCACCGCGGCCTAGCGGGATGGCCGAGCAGTACTTC. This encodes CASSPPRPSGMAEQYF.

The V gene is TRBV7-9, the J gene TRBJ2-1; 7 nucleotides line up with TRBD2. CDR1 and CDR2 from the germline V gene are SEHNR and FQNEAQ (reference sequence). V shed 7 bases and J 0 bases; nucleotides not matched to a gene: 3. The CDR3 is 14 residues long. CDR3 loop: CASKWEGSYNEQFF. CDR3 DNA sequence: TGTGCCAGCAAGTGGGAGGGCTCCTACAATGAGCAGTTCTTC.

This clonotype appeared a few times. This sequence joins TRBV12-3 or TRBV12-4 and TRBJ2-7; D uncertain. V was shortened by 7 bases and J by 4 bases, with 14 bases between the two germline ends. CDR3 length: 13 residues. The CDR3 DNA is TGTGCCAGCACATCGGGCAGATTATACGAGCAGTACTTC. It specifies CASTSGRLYEQYF.

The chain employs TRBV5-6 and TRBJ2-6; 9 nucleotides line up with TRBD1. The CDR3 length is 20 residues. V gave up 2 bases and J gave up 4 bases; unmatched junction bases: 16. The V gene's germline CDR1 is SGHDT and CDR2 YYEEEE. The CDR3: CASSFYGPGQGFSGANVLTF. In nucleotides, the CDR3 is TGTGCCAGCAGCTTTTATGGGCCGGGACAGGGATTCTCCGGGGCCAACGTCCTGACTTTC.

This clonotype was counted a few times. Here the CDR3 DNA reads TGTGCCAGCAGTGAAAGGGTAGCCTTTAGCAATCAGCCCCAGCATTTT. Translated, it gives CASSERVAFSNQPQHF. V usage is TRBV6-1 and J usage is TRBJ1-5; D gene uncertain. The CDR3 loop spans 16 amino acids. Germline V gene sequence: CDR1 MNHNS, CDR2 SASEGT. The V end lost 2 bases, the J end lost 0 bases, and 11 bases lay between the germline ends.

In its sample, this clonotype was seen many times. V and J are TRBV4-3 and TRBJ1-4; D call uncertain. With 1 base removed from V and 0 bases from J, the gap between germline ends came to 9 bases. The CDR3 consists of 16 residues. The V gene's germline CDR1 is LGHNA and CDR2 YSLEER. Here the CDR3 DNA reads TGCGCCAGCAGCCAAGTTGTGTACGCAACTAATGAAAAACTGTTTTTT. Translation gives CASSQVVYATNEKLFF.

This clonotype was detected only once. The CDR3 reads CASGSARDTQYF. The CDR3, as DNA: TGTGCTAGTGGTTCGGCAAGGGATACGCAGTATTTT. This chain uses TRBV12-5 with TRBJ2-3; D gene unclear. Trimming cost V 4 bases and J 6 bases, with 8 bases left between them. Per germline, CDR1 LGHNT and CDR2 FRNRAP. This CDR3 has 12 residues.

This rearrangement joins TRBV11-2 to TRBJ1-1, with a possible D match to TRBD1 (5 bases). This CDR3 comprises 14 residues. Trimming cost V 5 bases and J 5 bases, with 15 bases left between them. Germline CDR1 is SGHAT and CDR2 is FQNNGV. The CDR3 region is CASSLWGGETEAFF. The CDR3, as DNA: TGTGCCAGCAGCCTCTGGGGCGGGGAAACTGAAGCTTTCTTT.

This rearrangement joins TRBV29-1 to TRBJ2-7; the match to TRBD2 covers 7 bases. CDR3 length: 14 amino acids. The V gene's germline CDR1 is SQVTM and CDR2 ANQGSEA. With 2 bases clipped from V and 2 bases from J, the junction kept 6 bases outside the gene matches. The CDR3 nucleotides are TGCAGCGTTGAATCGCCTAGCGGAACCTACGAGCAGTACTTC. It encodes CSVESPSGTYEQYF.

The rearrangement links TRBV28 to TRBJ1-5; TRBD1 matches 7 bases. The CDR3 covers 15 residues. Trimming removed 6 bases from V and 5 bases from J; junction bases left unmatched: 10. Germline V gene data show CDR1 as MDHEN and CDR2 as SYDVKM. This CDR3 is CASSNSQGWDQPQHF. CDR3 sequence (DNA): TGTGCCAGCAGCAACTCACAGGGGTGGGATCAGCCCCAGCATTTT.